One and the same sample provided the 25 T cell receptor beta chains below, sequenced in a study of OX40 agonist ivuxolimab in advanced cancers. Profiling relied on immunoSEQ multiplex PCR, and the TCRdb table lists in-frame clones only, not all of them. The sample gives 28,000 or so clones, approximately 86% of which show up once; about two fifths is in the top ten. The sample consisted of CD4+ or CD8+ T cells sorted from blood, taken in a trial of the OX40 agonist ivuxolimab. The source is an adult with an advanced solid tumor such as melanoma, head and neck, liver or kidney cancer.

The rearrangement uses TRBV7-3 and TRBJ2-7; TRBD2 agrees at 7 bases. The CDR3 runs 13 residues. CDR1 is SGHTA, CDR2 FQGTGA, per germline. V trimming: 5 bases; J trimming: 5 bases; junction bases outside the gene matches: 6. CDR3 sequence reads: CASSEAGSHEQYF. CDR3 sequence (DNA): TGTGCCAGCAGCGAAGCGGGAAGCCACGAGCAGTACTTC.

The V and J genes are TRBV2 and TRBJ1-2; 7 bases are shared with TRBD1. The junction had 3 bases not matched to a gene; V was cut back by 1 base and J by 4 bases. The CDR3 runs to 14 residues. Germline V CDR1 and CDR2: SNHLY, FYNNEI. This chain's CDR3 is CASSEEGAAYGYTF. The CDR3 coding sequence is TGTGCCAGCAGTGAAGAGGGGGCGGCCTATGGCTACACCTTC.

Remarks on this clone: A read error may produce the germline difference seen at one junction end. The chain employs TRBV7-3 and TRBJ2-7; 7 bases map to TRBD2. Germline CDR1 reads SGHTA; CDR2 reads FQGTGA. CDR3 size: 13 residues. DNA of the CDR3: TGTGCCGGCAGCTTAGACCCGGGAGGCGAGCAGTACTTC. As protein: CAGSLDPGGEQYF. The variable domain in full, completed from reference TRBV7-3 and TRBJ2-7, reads GAGVSQTPSNKVTEKGKYVELRCDPISGHTALYWYRQSLGQGPEFLIYFQGTGAADDSGLPNDRFFAVRPEGSVSTLKIQRTERGDSAVYLCAGSLDPGGEQYFGPGTRLTVT.

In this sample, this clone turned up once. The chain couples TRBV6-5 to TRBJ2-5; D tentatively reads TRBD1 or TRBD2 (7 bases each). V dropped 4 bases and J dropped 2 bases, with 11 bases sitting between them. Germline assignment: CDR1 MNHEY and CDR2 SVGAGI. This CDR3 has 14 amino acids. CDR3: CASSSRGGQETQYF. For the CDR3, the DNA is TGTGCCAGCAGTTCCAGGGGGGGGCAAGAGACCCAGTACTTC.

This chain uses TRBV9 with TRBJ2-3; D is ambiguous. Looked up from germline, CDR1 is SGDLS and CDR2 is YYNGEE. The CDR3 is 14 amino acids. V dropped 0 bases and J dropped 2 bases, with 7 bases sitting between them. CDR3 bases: TGTGCCAGCAGCGTAGATGACCTCACAGATACGCAGTATTTT. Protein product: CASSVDDLTDTQYF.

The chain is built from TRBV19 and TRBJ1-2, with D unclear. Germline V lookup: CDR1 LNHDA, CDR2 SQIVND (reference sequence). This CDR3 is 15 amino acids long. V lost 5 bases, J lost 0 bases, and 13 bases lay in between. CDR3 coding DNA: TGTGCCAGTAGTCCCCGACAATCCCCTAACTATGGCTACACCTTC. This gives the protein CASSPRQSPNYGYTF.

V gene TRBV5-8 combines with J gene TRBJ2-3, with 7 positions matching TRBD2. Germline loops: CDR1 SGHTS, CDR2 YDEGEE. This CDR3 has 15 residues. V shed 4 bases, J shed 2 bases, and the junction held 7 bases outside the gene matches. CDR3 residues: CASSPWGGATDTQYF. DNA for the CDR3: TGTGCCAGCAGCCCTTGGGGAGGGGCCACAGATACGCAGTATTTT.

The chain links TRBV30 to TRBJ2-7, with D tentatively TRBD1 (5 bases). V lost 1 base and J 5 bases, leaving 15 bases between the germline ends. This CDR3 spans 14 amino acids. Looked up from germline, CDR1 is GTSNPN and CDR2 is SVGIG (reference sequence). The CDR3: CAWSEGIGAHEQYF. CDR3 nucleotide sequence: TGTGCCTGGAGTGAAGGGATTGGGGCCCACGAGCAGTACTTC.

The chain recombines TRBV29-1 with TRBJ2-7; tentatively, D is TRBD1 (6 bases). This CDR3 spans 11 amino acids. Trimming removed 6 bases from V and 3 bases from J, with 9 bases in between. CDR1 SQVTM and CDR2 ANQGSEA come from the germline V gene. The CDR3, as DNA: TGCAGCGTGCGAGGGGGCTACGAGCAGTACTTC. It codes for CSVRGGYEQYF.

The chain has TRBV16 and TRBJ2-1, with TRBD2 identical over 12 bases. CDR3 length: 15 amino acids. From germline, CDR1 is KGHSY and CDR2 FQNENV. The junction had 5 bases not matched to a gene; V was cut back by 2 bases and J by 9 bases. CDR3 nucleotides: TGTGCCAGCAGCCAAGAACTAGCGGGAGGTTCTGAGCAGTTCTTC. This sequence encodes CASSQELAGGSEQFF.

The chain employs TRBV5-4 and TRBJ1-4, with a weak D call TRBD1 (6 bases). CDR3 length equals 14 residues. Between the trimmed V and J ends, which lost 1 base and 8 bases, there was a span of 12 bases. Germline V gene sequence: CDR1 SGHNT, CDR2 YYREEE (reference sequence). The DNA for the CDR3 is TGTGCCAGCAGCTTGTGGGGGGGGCGAGAAAAACTGTTTTTT. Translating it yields CASSLWGGREKLFF.

The CDR3 loop reads CASGPVEQYF. The CDR3 nucleotides read TGTGCCAGCGGCCCTGTCGAGCAGTACTTC. The V call is TRBV27, the J call TRBJ2-7, with unresolved D. V was trimmed by 8 bases and J by 6 bases, leaving 8 bases between them. Per germline, CDR1 MNHEY and CDR2 SMNVEV (reference sequence). The CDR3 has 10 residues.

The CDR3 reads CASSIGTFRSYEQYF. CDR3 bases: TGTGCCAGCAGCATCGGGACTTTCAGATCCTACGAGCAGTACTTC. The chain carries TRBV11-2 and TRBJ2-7; possibly TRBD2 for D (6 bases). CDR1 and CDR2 (germline): SGHAT, FQNNGV. Between the trimmed V and J ends, which lost 5 bases and 1 base, there was a span of 15 bases. CDR3 size: 15 residues.

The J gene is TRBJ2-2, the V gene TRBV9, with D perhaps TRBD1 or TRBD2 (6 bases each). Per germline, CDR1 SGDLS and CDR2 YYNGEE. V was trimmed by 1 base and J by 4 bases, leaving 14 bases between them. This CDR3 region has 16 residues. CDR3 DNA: TGTGCCAGCAGCGTATCAGGGGAGGTTGGCACCGGGGAGCTGTTTTTT. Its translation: CASSVSGEVGTGELFF.

The CDR3 here is CASSFASGLSEAFF. Written as DNA, the CDR3 is TGTGCCAGCAGCTTCGCGTCCGGTCTTTCAGAAGCTTTCTTT. The chain uses TRBV7-2 and TRBJ1-1; D remains unclear. CDR1 SGHTA and CDR2 FQGNSA come from the germline V gene. V lost 3 bases and J 8 bases, leaving 16 bases between the germline ends. This CDR3 has 14 residues. Looking up the rest from reference TRBV7-2 and TRBJ1-1 gives the full variable domain: GAGVSQSPSNKVTEKGKDVELRCDPISGHTALYWYRQSLGQGLEFLIYFQGNSAPDKSGLPSDRFSAERTGGSVSTLTIQRTQQEDSAVYLCASSFASGLSEAFFGQGTRLTVV.

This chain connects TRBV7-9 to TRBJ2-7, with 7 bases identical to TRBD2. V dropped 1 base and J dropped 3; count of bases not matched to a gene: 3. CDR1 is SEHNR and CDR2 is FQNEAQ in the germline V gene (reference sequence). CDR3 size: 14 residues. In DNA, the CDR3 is TGTGCCAGCAGCTTAGGCGGGAGCTTCTACGAGCAGTACTTC. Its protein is CASSLGGSFYEQYF.

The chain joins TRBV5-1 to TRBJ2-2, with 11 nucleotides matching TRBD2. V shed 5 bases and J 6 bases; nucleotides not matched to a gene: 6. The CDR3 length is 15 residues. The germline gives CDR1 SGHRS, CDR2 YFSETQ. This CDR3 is CASRIGLAGAGELFF. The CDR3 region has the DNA TGCGCCAGCAGAATAGGACTAGCGGGTGCCGGGGAGCTGTTTTTT. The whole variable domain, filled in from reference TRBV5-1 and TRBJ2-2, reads KAGVTQTPRYLIKTRGQQVTLSCSPISGHRSVSWYQQTPGQGLQFLFEYFSETQRNKGNFPGRFSGRQFSNSRSEMNVSTLELGDSALYLCASRIGLAGAGELFFGEGSRLTVL.

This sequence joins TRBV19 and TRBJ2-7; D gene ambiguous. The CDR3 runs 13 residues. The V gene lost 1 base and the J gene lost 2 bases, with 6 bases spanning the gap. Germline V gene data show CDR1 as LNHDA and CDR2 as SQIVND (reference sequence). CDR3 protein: CASSIGLTYEQYF. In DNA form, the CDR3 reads TGTGCCAGTAGTATAGGCCTGACCTACGAGCAGTACTTC.

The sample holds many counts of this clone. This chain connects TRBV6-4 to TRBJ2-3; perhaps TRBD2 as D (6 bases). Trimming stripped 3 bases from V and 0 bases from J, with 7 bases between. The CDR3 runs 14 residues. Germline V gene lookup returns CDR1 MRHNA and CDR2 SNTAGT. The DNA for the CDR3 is TGTGCCAGCAGTGAAGCGGGTAGCACAGATACGCAGTATTTT. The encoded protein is CASSEAGSTDTQYF.

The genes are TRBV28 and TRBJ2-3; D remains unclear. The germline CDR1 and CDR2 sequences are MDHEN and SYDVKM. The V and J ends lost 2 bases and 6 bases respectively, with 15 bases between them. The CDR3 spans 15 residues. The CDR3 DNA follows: TGTGCCAGCAGTTTAATTGGCCCTGCCACGGATACGCAGTATTTT. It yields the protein CASSLIGPATDTQYF.

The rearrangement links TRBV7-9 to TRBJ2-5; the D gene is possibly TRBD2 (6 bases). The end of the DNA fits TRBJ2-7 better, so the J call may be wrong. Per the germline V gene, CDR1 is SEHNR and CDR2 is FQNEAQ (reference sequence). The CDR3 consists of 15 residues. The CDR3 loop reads CASSLADPGAYEQYF. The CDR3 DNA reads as TGTGCCAGCAGCTTAGCTGACCCGGGGGCCTACGAGCAGTACTTC.

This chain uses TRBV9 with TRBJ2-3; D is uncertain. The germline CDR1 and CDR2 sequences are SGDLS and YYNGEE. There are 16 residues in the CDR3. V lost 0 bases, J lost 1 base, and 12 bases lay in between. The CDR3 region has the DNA TGTGCCAGCAGCGTAGGTGGTAGCAGACGCACAGATACGCAGTATTTT. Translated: CASSVGGSRRTDTQYF.

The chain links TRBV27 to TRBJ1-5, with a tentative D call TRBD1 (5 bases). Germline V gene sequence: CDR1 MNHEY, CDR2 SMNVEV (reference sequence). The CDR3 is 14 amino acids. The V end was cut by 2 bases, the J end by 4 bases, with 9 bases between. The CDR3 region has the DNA TGTGCCAGCAGTTTAGGGGGTTCAAATCAGCCCCAGCATTTT. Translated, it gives CASSLGGSNQPQHF.

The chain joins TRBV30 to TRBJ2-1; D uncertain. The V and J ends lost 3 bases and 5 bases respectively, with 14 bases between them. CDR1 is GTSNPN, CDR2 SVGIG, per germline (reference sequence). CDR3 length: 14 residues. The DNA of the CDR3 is TGTGCCTGGAGAGATCTAGGCTTTAACAATGAGCAGTTCTTC. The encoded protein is CAWRDLGFNNEQFF. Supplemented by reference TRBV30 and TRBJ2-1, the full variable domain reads SQTIHQWPATLVQPVGSPLSLECTVEGTSNPNLYWYRQAAGRGLQLLFYSVGIGQISSEVPQNLSASRPQDRQFILSSKKLLLSDSGFYLCAWRDLGFNNEQFFGPGTRLTVL.

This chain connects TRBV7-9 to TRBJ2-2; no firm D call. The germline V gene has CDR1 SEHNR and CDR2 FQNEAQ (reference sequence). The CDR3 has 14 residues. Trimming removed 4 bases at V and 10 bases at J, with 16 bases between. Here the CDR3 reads CASSSHLLAEELFF. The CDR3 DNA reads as TGTGCCAGCAGCTCACACCTATTGGCGGAGGAGCTGTTTTTT.